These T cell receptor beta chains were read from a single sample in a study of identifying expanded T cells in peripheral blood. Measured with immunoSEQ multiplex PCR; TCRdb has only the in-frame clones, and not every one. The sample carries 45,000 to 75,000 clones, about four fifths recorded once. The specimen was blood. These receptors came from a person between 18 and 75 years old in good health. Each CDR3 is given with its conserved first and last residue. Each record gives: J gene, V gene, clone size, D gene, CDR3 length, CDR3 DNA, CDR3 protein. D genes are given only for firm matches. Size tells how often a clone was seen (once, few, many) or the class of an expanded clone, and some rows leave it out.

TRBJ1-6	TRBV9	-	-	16	TGTGCCAGCAGCGTAACCCCAGAACAAGATAATTCACCCCTCCACTTT	CASSVTPEQDNSPLHF
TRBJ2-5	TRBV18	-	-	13	TGTGCCAGCTCACAGGGATTGCAAGAGACCCAGTACTTC	CASSQGLQETQYF
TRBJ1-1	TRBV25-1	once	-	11	TGTGCCAGCAGCAGGGGAACTGAAGCTTTCTTT	CASSRGTEAFF
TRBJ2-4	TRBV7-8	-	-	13	TGTGCCAGCAGCCCCGGATCGGGGAACATTCAGTACTTC	CASSPGSGNIQYF
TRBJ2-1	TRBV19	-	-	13	TGTGCCAGTAGCAGGGGACTCTACAATGAGCAGTTCTTC	CASSRGLYNEQFF
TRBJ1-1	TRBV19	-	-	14	TGTGCCAGTAACACCGGGACAACTAACACTGAAGCTTTCTTT	CASNTGTTNTEAFF
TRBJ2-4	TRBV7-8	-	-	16	TGTGCCAGCAGCCCCACAGGGGGGATAGCGGGGGAGGGCCGGTACTTC	CASSPTGGIAGEGRYF
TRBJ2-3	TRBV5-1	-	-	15	TGCGCCAGCAGCTTAACCCGGGACCCCCAAGATACGCAGTATTTT	CASSLTRDPQDTQYF
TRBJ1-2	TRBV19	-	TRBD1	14	TGTGCCAGTACCCCAGGGGGGGGACTCTATGGCTACACCTTC	CASTPGGGLYGYTF
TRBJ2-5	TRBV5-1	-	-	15	TGCGCCAGCAGCTTCTTCGGGGAGCCGGGAGAGACCCAGTACTTC	CASSFFGEPGETQYF
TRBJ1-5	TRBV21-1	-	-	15	TGTGCCAGCAGCATAACGAGGGAGGGGGATCAGCCCCAGCATTTT	CASSITREGDQPQHF
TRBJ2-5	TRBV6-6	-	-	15	TGTGCCAGCAGTTATCTCGGGCGCGACCAAGAGACCCAGTACTTC	CASSYLGRDQETQYF
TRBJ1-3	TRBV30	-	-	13	TGTGCCTGGAGTCAGCAGAGAGGAAACACCATATATTTT	CAWSQQRGNTIYF
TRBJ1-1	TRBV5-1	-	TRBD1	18	TGCGCCAGCAGCTTCAGTAGGACAGGTCCGCCGGGCAACACTGAAGCTTTCTTT	CASSFSRTGPPGNTEAFF
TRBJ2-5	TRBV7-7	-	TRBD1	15	TGTGCCAGCAGCTTAGCAGGGGGCAAAATGGAGACCCAGTACTTC	CASSLAGGKMETQYF
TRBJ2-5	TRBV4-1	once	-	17	TGCGCCAGCAGCCAAGACGCCCGGACAGATATGCAAGAGACCCAGTACTTC	CASSQDARTDMQETQYF
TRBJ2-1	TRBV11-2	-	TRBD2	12	TGTGCCAGCAGCCCCGGACTAGGGCTGCCGTTCTTC	CASSPGLGLPFF
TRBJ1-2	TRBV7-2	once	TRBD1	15	TGTGCCAGCACCCTGACAGGGGGGGGTAACTATGGCTACACCTTC	CASTLTGGGNYGYTF
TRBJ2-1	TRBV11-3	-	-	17	TGTGCCAGCAGCATTGGTATTGGAGCGGACTACTACAATGAGCAGTTCTTC	CASSIGIGADYYNEQFF
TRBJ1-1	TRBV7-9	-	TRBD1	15	TGTGCCAGCAGCTTCCTGACAGGGCCGGGTACTGAAGCTTTCTTT	CASSFLTGPGTEAFF
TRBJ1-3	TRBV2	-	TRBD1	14	TGTGCCAGCAGAGTTGACAGGGGAGGAAACACCATATATTTT	CASRVDRGGNTIYF
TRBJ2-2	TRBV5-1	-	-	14	TGCGCCAGCAAGGAGGGGGCTTTAACCGGGGAGCTGTTTTTT	CASKEGALTGELFF
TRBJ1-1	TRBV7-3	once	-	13	TGTGCCAGCAGCTTAGAAGCAGGGCGGGGAGCTTTCTTT	CASSLEAGRGAFF
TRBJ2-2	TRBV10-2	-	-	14	TGCGCCAGCAGTGTTCAGGGAGAGACCGGGGAGCTGTTTTTT	CASSVQGETGELFF
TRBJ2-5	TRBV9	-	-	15	TGTGCCAGCAGTTCATATAGCGGCACCCAAGAGACCCAGTACTTC	CASSSYSGTQETQYF
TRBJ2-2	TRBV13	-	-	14	TGTGCCAGCAGCTTAGAAAATGGAAAACGGGAGCTGTTTTTT	CASSLENGKRELFF
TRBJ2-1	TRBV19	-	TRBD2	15	TGTGCCAGTAAATCGCGGGGGGACCTCTACAATGAGCAGTTCTTC	CASKSRGDLYNEQFF
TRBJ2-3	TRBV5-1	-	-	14	TGCGCCAGCAGCTTGGGACAGCACACAGATACGCAGTATTTT	CASSLGQHTDTQYF
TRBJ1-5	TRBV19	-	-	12	TGTGCCAGTAGTCTCCAGAATCAGCCCCAGCATTTT	CASSLQNQPQHF
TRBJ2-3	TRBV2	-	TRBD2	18	TGTGCCAGCAGTGATGGAGGAGGTCTAGCGGGAGCCACAGATACGCAGTATTTT	CASSDGGGLAGATDTQYF
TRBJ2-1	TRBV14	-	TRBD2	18	TGTGCCAGCACCGGGCGGAGTAGCGGGAACATATACTACAATGAGCAGTTCTTC	CASTGRSSGNIYYNEQFF
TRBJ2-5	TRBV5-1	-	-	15	TGCGCCAGCAGCTTGGAAGGGCGGTTCCAAGAGACCCAGTACTTC	CASSLEGRFQETQYF
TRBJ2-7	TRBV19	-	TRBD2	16	TGTGCCAGTAGTCCCGGTCACGGACTAGCGGACTACGAGCAGTACTTC	CASSPGHGLADYEQYF
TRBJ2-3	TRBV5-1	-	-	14	TGCGCCAGCAGCGAGTCAACCGCAGCAGATACGCAGTATTTT	CASSESTAADTQYF
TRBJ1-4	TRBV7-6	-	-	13	TGTGCCAGCAGCGTGGGGGTTTTTGAAAAACTGTTTTTT	CASSVGVFEKLFF
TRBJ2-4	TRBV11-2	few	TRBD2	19	TGTGCCAGCAGCTTAGATAGTACTAGCGGGATCCAAGCCAAAAACATTCAGTACTTC	CASSLDSTSGIQAKNIQYF
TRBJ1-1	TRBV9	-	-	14	TGTGCCAGCAGCGTAGATGGGGGGCCCACTGAAGCTTTCTTT	CASSVDGGPTEAFF
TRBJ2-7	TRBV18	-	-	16	TGTGCCAGCTCACCAGGGTCGGGGTCCCTAGCCTACGAGCAGTACTTC	CASSPGSGSLAYEQYF
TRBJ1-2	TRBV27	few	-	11	TGTGCCAGCAGTTCCGCAGATGGCTACACCTTC	CASSSADGYTF
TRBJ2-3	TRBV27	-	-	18	TGTGCCAGCAGCCTAATCCCCTCCGGGAACCCCACCCAGGATACGCAGTATTTT	CASSLIPSGNPTQDTQYF
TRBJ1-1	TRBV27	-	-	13	TGTGCCAGCAGTTTACGGGGGAGCACTGAAGCTTTCTTT	CASSLRGSTEAFF
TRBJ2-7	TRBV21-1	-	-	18	TGTGCCAGCAGCCTCGTAGCGGGACTAGCGGGAGTTAGGTACGAGCAGTACTTC	CASSLVAGLAGVRYEQYF
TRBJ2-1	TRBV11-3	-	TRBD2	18	TGTGCCAGCAGCGACCCGTCCCAGCGGGGAAGGGCCTACAATGAGCAGTTCTTC	CASSDPSQRGRAYNEQFF
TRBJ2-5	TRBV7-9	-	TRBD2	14	TGTGCCAGCAGCTTAGTAGCGGGAGGGGAGACCCAGTACTTC	CASSLVAGGETQYF
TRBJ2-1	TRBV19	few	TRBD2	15	TGTGCCAGTAGTAATCTAGCGGGGGGGCCGTTTGAGCAGTTCTTC	CASSNLAGGPFEQFF
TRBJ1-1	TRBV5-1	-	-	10	TGCGCCAGACAGGGTACTGAAGCTTTCTTT	CARQGTEAFF
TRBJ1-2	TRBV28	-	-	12	TGTGCCAGCACCACCGGGGTTAGTGGCTACACCTTC	CASTTGVSGYTF
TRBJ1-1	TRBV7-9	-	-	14	TGTGCCAGCAGCTTACGGGGGCAGAACACTGAAGCTTTCTTT	CASSLRGQNTEAFF
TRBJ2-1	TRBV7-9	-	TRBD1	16	TGTGCCAGCAGCTTAGATCGAGGACAGGGTGGGAATGAGCAGTTCTTC	CASSLDRGQGGNEQFF
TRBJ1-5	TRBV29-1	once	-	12	TGCAGCGTCTCATCCAGGAATCAGCCCCAGCATTTT	CSVSSRNQPQHF